This T cell receptor beta chain was observed in a study of cytomegalovirus exposure and HLA in healthy donors. Whole-study findings and limits: Investigators reported under 200 TCR beta chains as tied to cytomegalovirus. Both high specificity and high sensitivity reportedly marked the classifier's diagnosis of cytomegalovirus status. A few CMV-associated chains were confirmed in vitro to be specific for CMV antigens.

A remark on this clone: Its antigen remains unidentified.

This table comes from immunoSEQ multiplex PCR, and its TCRdb copy is limited to in-frame clones, with some not included. The data contain about 70,000 clones, nearly 95% of them singletons. It was the 120-subject validation cohort, separate from the approximately 620-subject first cohort, to which the donors belonged. The receptor comes from a man between 18 and 35 years old in good health and CMV-seropositive. What was sequenced was PBMCs.

The DNA of the CDR3 is TGTGCCAGCATCCGTAACCGGGACAGGGGATTTAAGTTCTTC. It encodes CASIRNRDRGFKFF. The V gene is TRBV28, the J gene TRBJ2-1; 10 bases fit TRBD1. With 7 bases clipped from V and 14 bases from J, the junction kept 14 bases outside the gene matches. This CDR3 spans 14 amino acids. Germline CDR1 MDHEN, CDR2 SYDVKM.